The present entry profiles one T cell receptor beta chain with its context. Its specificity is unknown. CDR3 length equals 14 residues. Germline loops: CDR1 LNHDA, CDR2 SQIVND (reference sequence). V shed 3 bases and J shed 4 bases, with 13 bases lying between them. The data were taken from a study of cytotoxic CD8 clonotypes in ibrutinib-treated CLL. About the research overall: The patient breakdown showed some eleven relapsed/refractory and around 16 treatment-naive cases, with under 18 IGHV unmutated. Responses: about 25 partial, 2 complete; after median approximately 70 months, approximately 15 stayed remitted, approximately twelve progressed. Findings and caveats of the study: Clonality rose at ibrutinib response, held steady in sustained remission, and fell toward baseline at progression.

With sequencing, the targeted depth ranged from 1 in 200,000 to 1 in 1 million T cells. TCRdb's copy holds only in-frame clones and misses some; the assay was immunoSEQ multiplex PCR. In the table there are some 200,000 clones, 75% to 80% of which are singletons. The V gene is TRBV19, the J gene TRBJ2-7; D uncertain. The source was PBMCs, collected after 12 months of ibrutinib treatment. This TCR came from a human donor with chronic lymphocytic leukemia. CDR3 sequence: CASSMNEHSYEQYF. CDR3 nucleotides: TGTGCCAGTAGTATGAACGAACATTCGTACGAGCAGTACTTC. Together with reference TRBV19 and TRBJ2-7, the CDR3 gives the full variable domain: DGGITQSPKYLFRKEGQNVTLSCEQNLNHDAMYWYRQDPGQGLRLIYYSQIVNDFQKGDIAEGYSVSREKKESFPLTVTSAQKNPTAFYLCASSMNEHSYEQYFGPGTRLTVT.